The rows below give T cell receptor beta chains drawn from one sample of a study of radiotherapy plus CTLA-4 blockade in lung cancer. The data were produced by immunoSEQ multiplex PCR, yet TCRdb's version contains in-frame clones alone and is incomplete. The sample lists about 88,000 clones, roughly 70% seen once, with about an eighth in the top ten. Sequencing was performed on peripheral blood, taken from a patient treated with radiotherapy plus ipilimumab. The source of these receptors is a human donor with non-small cell lung cancer that progressed on radiotherapy plus ipilimumab. Both conserved end residues are part of each CDR3. The order of the fields is J gene, V gene, clone size, D gene, CDR3 protein, CDR3 DNA. The D gene is left open where the match is weak. Expanded clones are given a class, and other clones once, few, many or no size at all.

j_gene: TRBJ2-4
v_gene: TRBV7-6
abundance: -
d_gene: -
CDR3aa: CASSPARGAQYF
CDR3nt: TGTGCCAGCAGCCCCGCTCGGGGCGCTCAGTACTTC

j_gene: TRBJ2-4
v_gene: TRBV6-5
abundance: -
d_gene: -
CDR3aa: CATRAKNIQYF
CDR3nt: TGTGCCACCCGGGCCAAAAACATTCAGTACTTC

j_gene: TRBJ1-3
v_gene: TRBV6-1
abundance: -
d_gene: -
CDR3aa: CASSFDLSGNTIYF
CDR3nt: TGTGCCAGCAGTTTCGACCTATCTGGAAACACCATATATTTT

j_gene: TRBJ2-7
v_gene: TRBV7-2
abundance: -
d_gene: TRBD2
CDR3aa: CASSLAASGGLYEQYF
CDR3nt: TGTGCCAGCAGCTTAGCGGCTAGCGGGGGACTATACGAGCAGTACTTC

j_gene: TRBJ2-2
v_gene: TRBV4-3
abundance: once
d_gene: -
CDR3aa: CASSQDWPATGELFF
CDR3nt: TGCGCCAGCAGCCAAGATTGGCCAGCGACCGGGGAGCTGTTTTTT

j_gene: TRBJ2-1
v_gene: TRBV6-1
abundance: few
d_gene: TRBD2
CDR3aa: CASSPGDSGREQFF
CDR3nt: TGTGCCAGCAGCCCGGGTGATAGCGGGCGTGAGCAGTTCTTC

j_gene: TRBJ2-7
v_gene: TRBV6-5
abundance: -
d_gene: -
CDR3aa: CASSYAGSSAYEQYF
CDR3nt: TGTGCCAGCAGTTACGCCGGGAGCTCTGCCTACGAGCAGTACTTC

j_gene: TRBJ1-1
v_gene: TRBV6-6
abundance: -
d_gene: -
CDR3aa: CASSFLDTEAFF
CDR3nt: TGTGCCAGCAGTTTCTTAGACACTGAAGCTTTCTTT

j_gene: TRBJ2-2
v_gene: TRBV9
abundance: -
d_gene: -
CDR3aa: CASSVGGPAGELFF
CDR3nt: TGTGCCAGCAGCGTAGGGGGTCCTGCCGGGGAGCTGTTTTTT

j_gene: TRBJ1-4
v_gene: TRBV5-1
abundance: once
d_gene: -
CDR3aa: CASSPWAGTNEKLFF
CDR3nt: TGCGCCAGCAGCCCCTGGGCAGGAACTAATGAAAAACTGTTTTTT

j_gene: TRBJ2-1
v_gene: TRBV6-5
abundance: -
d_gene: -
CDR3aa: CASSPGSYNEQFF
CDR3nt: TGTGCCAGCAGTCCAGGTTCCTACAATGAGCAGTTCTTC